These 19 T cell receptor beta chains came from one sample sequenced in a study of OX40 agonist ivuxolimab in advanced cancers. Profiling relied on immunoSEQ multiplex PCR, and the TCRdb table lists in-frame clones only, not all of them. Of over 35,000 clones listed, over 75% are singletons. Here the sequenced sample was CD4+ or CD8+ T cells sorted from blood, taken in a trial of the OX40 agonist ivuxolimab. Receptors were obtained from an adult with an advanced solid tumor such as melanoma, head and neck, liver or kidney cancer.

The CDR3 loop reads CASSSQGADTQYF. DNA for the CDR3: TGTGCCAGCAGTAGTCAGGGGGCAGATACGCAGTATTTT. The chain joins TRBV2 to TRBJ2-3; TRBD1 matches 7 bases. After removal of 5 bases from V and 4 bases from J, the junction contained 3 bases not matched to a gene. The CDR3 loop spans 13 amino acids. Germline CDR1 SNHLY, CDR2 FYNNEI.

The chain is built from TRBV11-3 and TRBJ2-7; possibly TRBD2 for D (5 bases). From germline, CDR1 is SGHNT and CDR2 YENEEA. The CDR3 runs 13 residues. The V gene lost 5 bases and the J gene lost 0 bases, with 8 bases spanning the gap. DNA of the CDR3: TGTGCCAGCAGCCTAGGGAGCTCCTACGAGCAGTACTTC. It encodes CASSLGSSYEQYF.

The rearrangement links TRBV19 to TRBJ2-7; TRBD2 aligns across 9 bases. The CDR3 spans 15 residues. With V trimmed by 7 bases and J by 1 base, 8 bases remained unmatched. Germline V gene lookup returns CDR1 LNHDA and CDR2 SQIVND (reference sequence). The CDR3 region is CASTIQAGGSYEQYF. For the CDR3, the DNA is TGTGCCAGTACGATACAAGCGGGAGGTTCCTACGAGCAGTACTTC.

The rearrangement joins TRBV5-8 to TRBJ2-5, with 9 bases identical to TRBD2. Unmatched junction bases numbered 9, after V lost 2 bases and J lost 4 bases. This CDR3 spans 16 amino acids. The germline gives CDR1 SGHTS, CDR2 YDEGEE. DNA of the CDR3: TGTGCCAGCAGCTTCAGCTTTAGCGGGAGCCCAGAGACCCAGTACTTC. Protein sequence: CASSFSFSGSPETQYF.

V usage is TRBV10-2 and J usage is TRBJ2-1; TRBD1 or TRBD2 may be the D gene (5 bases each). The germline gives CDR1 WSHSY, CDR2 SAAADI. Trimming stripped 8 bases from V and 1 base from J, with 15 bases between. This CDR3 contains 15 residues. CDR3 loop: CASSRGARSYNEQFF. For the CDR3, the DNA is TGCGCCAGCTCGAGAGGGGCTCGTTCCTACAATGAGCAGTTCTTC.

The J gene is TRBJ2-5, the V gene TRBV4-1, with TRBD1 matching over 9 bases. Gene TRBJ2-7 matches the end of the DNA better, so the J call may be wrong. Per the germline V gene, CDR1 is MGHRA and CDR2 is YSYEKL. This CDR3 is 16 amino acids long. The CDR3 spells CASSQGLGQGTYEQYF. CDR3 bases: TGCGCCAGCAGCCAAGGGCTGGGACAGGGCACCTACGAGCAGTACTTC.

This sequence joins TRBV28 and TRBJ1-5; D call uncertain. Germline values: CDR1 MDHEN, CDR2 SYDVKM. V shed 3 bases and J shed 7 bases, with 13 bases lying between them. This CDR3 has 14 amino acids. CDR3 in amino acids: CASSLGFRGQPQHF. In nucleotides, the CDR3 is TGTGCCAGCAGTTTGGGGTTCCGTGGGCAGCCCCAGCATTTT.

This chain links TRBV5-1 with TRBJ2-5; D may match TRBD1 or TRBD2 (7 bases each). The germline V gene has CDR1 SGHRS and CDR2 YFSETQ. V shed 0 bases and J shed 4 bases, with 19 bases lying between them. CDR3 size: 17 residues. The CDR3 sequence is CASSLDGVQGEGETQYF. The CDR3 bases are TGCGCCAGCAGCTTGGACGGAGTGCAGGGGGAGGGAGAGACCCAGTACTTC.

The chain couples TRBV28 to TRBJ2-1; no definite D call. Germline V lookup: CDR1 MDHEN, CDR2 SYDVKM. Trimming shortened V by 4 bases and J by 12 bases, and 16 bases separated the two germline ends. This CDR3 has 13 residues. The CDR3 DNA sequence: TGTGCCAGCAGTTCCCCCGCGGAGCCCGCGCAGTTCTTC. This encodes CASSSPAEPAQFF. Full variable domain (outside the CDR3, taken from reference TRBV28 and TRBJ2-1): DVKVTQSSRYLVKRTGEKVFLECVQDMDHENMFWYRQDPGLGLRLIYFSYDVKMKEKGDIPEGYSVSREKKERFSLILESASTNQTSMYLCASSSPAEPAQFFGPGTRLTVL.

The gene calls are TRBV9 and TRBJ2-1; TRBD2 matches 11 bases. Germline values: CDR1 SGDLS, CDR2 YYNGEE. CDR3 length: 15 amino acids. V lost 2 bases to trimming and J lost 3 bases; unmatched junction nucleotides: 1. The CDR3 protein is CASSVTSGSYNEQFF. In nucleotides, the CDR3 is TGTGCCAGCAGCGTTACTAGCGGGAGCTACAATGAGCAGTTCTTC.

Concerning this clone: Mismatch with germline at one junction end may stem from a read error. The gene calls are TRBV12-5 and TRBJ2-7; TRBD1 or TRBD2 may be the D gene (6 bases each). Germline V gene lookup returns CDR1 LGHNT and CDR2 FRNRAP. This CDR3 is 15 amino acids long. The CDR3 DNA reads TGTGCTAGTGGTTTGGTACTAAGTGGAGGGGGTGGATTAGACTTC. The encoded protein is CASGLVLSGGGGLDF.

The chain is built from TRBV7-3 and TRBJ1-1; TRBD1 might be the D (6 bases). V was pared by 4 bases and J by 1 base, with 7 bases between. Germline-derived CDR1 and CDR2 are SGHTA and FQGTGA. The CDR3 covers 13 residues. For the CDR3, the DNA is TGTGCCAGCAGCTGGACAGCGAACACTGAAGCTTTCTTT. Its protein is CASSWTANTEAFF.

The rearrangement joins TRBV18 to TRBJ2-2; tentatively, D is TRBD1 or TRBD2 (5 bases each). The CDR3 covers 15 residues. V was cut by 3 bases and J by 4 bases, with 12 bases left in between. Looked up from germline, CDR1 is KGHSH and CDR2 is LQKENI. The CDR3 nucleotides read TGTGCCAGCTCACCGGGACCGGGAACCACCGGGGAGCTGTTTTTT. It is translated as CASSPGPGTTGELFF.

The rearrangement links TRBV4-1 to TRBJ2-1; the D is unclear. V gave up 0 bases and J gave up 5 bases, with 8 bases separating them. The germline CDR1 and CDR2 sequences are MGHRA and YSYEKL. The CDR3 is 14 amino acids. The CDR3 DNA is TGCGCCAGCAGCCAAGATAGGGTAAACAATGAGCAGTTCTTC. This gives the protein CASSQDRVNNEQFF.

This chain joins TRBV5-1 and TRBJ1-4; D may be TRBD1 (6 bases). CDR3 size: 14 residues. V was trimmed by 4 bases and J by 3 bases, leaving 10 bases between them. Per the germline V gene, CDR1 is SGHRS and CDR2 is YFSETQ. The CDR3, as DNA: TGCGCCAGCAGCCCCGGGGGCTCTAATGAAAAACTGTTTTTT. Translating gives CASSPGGSNEKLFF.

The CDR3 bases are TGTGCCAGCAGCTTCCCCGGGAGGGCCCCCAATGAGGGCAAAAACATTCAGTACTTC. It encodes CASSFPGRAPNEGKNIQYF. The chain couples TRBV7-2 to TRBJ2-4; 8 bases agree with TRBD2. The V and J ends lost 3 bases and 3 bases, in that order; junction bases with no gene match: 16. In germline, CDR1 is SGHTA, CDR2 FQGNSA. CDR3 length: 19 residues.

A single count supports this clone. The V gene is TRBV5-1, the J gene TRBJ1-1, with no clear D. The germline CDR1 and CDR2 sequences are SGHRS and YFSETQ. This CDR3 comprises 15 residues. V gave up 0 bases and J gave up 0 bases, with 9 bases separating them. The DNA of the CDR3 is TGCGCCAGCAGCTTGGTCGTCAGCATGAACACTGAAGCTTTCTTT. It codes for CASSLVVSMNTEAFF. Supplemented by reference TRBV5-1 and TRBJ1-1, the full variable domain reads KAGVTQTPRYLIKTRGQQVTLSCSPISGHRSVSWYQQTPGQGLQFLFEYFSETQRNKGNFPGRFSGRQFSNSRSEMNVSTLELGDSALYLCASSLVVSMNTEAFFGQGTRLTVV.

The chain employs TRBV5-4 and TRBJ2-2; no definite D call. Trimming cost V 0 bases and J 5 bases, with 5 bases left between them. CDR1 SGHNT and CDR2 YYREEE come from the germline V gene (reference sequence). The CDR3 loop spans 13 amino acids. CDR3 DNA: TGTGCCAGCAGCTTGGTAGGGACCGGGGAGCTGTTTTTT. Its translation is CASSLVGTGELFF.

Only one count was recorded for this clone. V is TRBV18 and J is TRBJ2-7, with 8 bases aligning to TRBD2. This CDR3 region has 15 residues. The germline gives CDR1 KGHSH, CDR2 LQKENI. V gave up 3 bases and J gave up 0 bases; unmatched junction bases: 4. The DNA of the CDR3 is TGTGCCAGCTCACCGGGCGGGGGGCTCTCCTACGAGCAGTACTTC. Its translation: CASSPGGGLSYEQYF.